These 5 T cell receptor gamma chains were all obtained from the same sample, sequenced in a study of gamma delta lymphoproliferative disorders and STAT genes. Whole-study context: Gamma-chain libraries were built from at least 50 ng of genomic DNA with the LymphoTrack Dx TCRG Assay.

TCRdb applied CATT to the multiplex PCR reads for clone calling. The sample data list 9 to 10 gamma-chain clones. PBMCs from patients and controls supplied the genomic DNA for sequencing. Sequencing was done on a sample of blood. The receptors were gathered from a human donor in good health.

This clone was seen only a few times. The DNA is left out, because the CDR3 cannot be placed on it with certainty; the CDR3 is given as TCRdb lists it. This gamma chain is an unintended read in a library built for delta chains; its size means little. The J segment was not called; the V segment is TRGV9. CDR1 is GITISATS and CDR2 is ISYDGTV in the germline V gene (reference sequence). The CDR3 region is 28 residues in length, termini included. This CDR3 reads CACDQILGDTPSSWDTRQMFFGTGIKLF.

A word on this clone: As an off-target read in a library built for delta chains, this gamma chain has a frequency of little significance. The CDR3 DNA reads as TGTGCCTGTGACACCGTGTCCGGGGGATACGGAGCTTTGACAGCACAACTCTTCTTT. This sequence encodes CACDTVSGGYGALTAQLFF. The V gene call reads TRGV9; no J gene was called. CDR3 length equals 19 residues. CDR1 GITISATS and CDR2 ISYDGTV come from the germline V gene (reference sequence).

Turning to this clone: This gamma chain slipped into a library made for delta chains as a stray read, so its size is not meaningful. For the V gene the call is TRGV9; the J gene has no call. Germline CDR1 is GITISATS and CDR2 is ISYDGTV (reference sequence). CDR3 size: 16 residues. The CDR3 sequence: CACDTLGDPLTAQLFF. DNA for the CDR3: TGTGCCTGTGACACCCTGGGGGACCCTTTAACAGCACAACTCTTCTTT.

Turning to this clone: No DNA is shown, since the ends of the CDR3 on it are uncertain; the CDR3 is the one TCRdb lists. Because this gamma chain is a stray read in a library intended to capture delta chains, its abundance should not be given much weight. A V gene of TRGV9 was called, but no J gene was assigned. Germline-derived CDR1 and CDR2 are GITISATS and ISYDGTV (reference sequence). Including both end residues, the CDR3 is 24 amino acids long. This CDR3 reads CAFFPHPFLPPSRQMFFGTGIKLF.

A word on this clone: For a library built for delta chains, this gamma chain is a stray read; little rests on its size. For the V gene the call is TRGV9; the J gene has no call. The germline gives CDR1 GITISATS, CDR2 ISYDGTV (reference sequence). CDR3 length: 11 amino acids. The CDR3, as DNA: TGTGCAGCAAAAGGAAACACACCTCTTTTCTTT. It encodes CAAKGNTPLFF.